Listed below are T cell receptor beta chains from one sample, sequenced in a study of blood T cell repertoires in COVID-19. The table came from immunoSEQ multiplex PCR; TCRdb's copy has only in-frame clones and leaves some out. The data show around 93,000 clones, with 82% seen just once and 18% held by the top ten. Source material: peripheral blood. The source of these receptors is a man older than 75 with acute or convalescent COVID-19. The CDR3 runs from the conserved cysteine through the conserved F or W. The D gene is left open where the match is weak. The listing skips clone size in some rows; elsewhere it reads once, few, many or a size class.

TRBV19	-	-	TRBJ2-5	TGTGCCAGTAGTATTGAGCCCGGGGAGACCCAGTACTTC	CASSIEPGETQYF
TRBV7-2	few	TRBD1	TRBJ1-5	TGTGCCAGCAGCTCGGACAGGGATCAGCCCCAGCATTTT	CASSSDRDQPQHF
TRBV6-5	once	TRBD1	TRBJ2-7	TGTGCCACCTCGGACAGGATCCACGAGCAGTACTTC	CATSDRIHEQYF
TRBV29-1	-	-	TRBJ1-3	TGCAGCGTTGGAGACAGTTCTGGAAACACCATATATTTT	CSVGDSSGNTIYF
TRBV5-6	-	-	TRBJ2-1	TGTGCCACCTCACTAAAGTGGGTCTACAATGAGCAGTTCTTC	CATSLKWVYNEQFF
TRBV5-4	-	TRBD1	TRBJ1-5	TGTGCCAGCAGCTTGGGTGGGGGACAGACCAATCAGCCCCAGCATTTT	CASSLGGGQTNQPQHF
TRBV3-1/TRBV3-2	-	-	TRBJ2-5	TGTGCCAGCAGCCAAGATAGCGGAGTAAGCACCCAGTACTTC	CASSQDSGVSTQYF
TRBV14	-	TRBD2	TRBJ2-3	TGTGCCAGCAGCCCCCGAGGGGTGAGACTAGCCGGAGATACGCAGTATTTT	CASSPRGVRLAGDTQYF
TRBV2	-	TRBD1	TRBJ1-6	TGTGCCAGCTGCCTTATGGGGACAGTGGGTTATAATTCACCCCTCCACTTT	CASCLMGTVGYNSPLHF
TRBV29-1	few	TRBD2	TRBJ2-1	TGCAGCGTTCCCGGGACTAACACCTACAATGAGCAGTTCTTC	CSVPGTNTYNEQFF
TRBV12-3/TRBV12-4	-	-	TRBJ1-1	TGTGCCAGCAGCCCTAAGGCCAGGCAAAGAGCTTTCTTT	CASSPKARQRAFF
TRBV9	-	TRBD2	TRBJ2-1	TGTGCCAGCAGCGTTAGCGGGGGGAACTACAATGAGCAGTTCTTC	CASSVSGGNYNEQFF
TRBV27	once	TRBD1	TRBJ2-5	TGTGCCAGCAGTTACATGGACAGGGTAGGGGAGACCCAGTACTTC	CASSYMDRVGETQYF
TRBV19	once	TRBD2	TRBJ2-1	TGTGCCAGTAGACCGGGACTAGCGGGAGGGCCCCAGTTCTTC	CASRPGLAGGPQFF
TRBV15	-	-	TRBJ1-1	TGTGCCACCAGCAGAGGGCACAGGGACACTGAAGCTTTCTTT	CATSRGHRDTEAFF
TRBV7-9	-	TRBD1	TRBJ1-4	TGTGCCAGCAGCCCCCCCCTAGGAGGGGGCAGGCAAAATGAAAAACTGTTTTTT	CASSPPLGGGRQNEKLFF
TRBV6-5	-	-	TRBJ2-3	TGTGCCAGCAGGGAGGGTGGTGCAGATACGCAGTATTTT	CASREGGADTQYF
TRBV18	-	-	TRBJ1-5	TGTGCCAGCTCACAGGGGAGGCAGCCCCAGCATTTT	CASSQGRQPQHF
TRBV7-2	-	-	TRBJ1-6	TGTGCCAGCAGCTTCCGTCCCGTAGCTCCCTATAATTCACCCCTCCACTTT	CASSFRPVAPYNSPLHF
TRBV2	-	-	TRBJ1-1	TGTGCCTCCCGGGAATCCCAAGAACGGACTGAAGCTTTCTTT	CASRESQERTEAFF
TRBV5-1	few	-	TRBJ2-1	TGCGCCAGCAGCCTTACCCTCGGTGAGCAGTTCTTC	CASSLTLGEQFF
TRBV7-6	-	-	TRBJ2-1	TGTGCCAGCAGCTTAGGGGCAGCCCCCTACAATGAGCAGTTCTTC	CASSLGAAPYNEQFF
TRBV30	-	-	TRBJ1-4	TGTGCCTGGAGTACGGGAGGGGCCGAAAAACTGTTTTTT	CAWSTGGAEKLFF
TRBV19	-	TRBD2	TRBJ2-1	TGTGCCAGTAGTATGGGCCTAGCGGTCTCACTTTCCTACAATGAGCAGTTCTTC	CASSMGLAVSLSYNEQFF
TRBV2	-	-	TRBJ2-6	TGTGCCAGCAACCTCGCGGCGGCTGGGGCCAACGTCCTGACTTTC	CASNLAAAGANVLTF
TRBV2	-	-	TRBJ1-1	TGTGCCAGCAGTGAGGGGGGTTTAGACAACACTGAAGCTTTCTTT	CASSEGGLDNTEAFF
TRBV28	-	TRBD2	TRBJ2-5	TGTGCCAGCAGTTTCCAACTAGCGGGTATCCGGACCCAGTACTTC	CASSFQLAGIRTQYF
TRBV9	once	-	TRBJ2-7	TGTGCCAGCAGCGTAGCACAGAGCTACGAGCAGTACTTC	CASSVAQSYEQYF
TRBV29-1	-	-	TRBJ2-5	TGCAGCGTTTTCACAGGATTTCAAGAGACCCAGTACTTC	CSVFTGFQETQYF
TRBV2	few	-	TRBJ1-2	TGTGCCAGCAGTTTAACGGTCAGGGAGGGCTATGGCTACACCTTC	CASSLTVREGYGYTF
TRBV6-2/TRBV6-3	-	TRBD2	TRBJ2-3	TGTGCCAGCAGACCTGGGACTAGCGGGAGGGTCACAGATACGCAGTATTTT	CASRPGTSGRVTDTQYF
TRBV19	once	-	TRBJ2-3	TGTGCCAGTATTCCGGACTCAACAGATACGCAGTATTTT	CASIPDSTDTQYF
TRBV29-1	-	-	TRBJ1-2	TGCAGCGTTGAAGACAGGGAGGGAGGTAACTATGGCTACACCTTC	CSVEDREGGNYGYTF
TRBV7-2	-	TRBD1	TRBJ1-3	TGTGCCAGCAGCCTGGGACAGGGGCCCGTCAGCTCTGGAAACACCATATATTTT	CASSLGQGPVSSGNTIYF